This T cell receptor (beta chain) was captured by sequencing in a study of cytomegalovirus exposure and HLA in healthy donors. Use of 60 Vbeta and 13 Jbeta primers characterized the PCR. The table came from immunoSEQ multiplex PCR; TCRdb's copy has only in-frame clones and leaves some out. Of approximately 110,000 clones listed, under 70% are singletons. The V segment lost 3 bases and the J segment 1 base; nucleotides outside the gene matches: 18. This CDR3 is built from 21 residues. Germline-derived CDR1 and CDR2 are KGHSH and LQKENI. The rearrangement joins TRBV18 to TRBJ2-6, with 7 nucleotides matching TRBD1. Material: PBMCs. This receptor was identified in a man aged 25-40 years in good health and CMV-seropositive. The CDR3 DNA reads TGTGCCAGCTCACCCTTGGACAGGCGGGTCCTTGGGAATTCTGGGGCCAACGTCCTGACTTTC. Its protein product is CASSPLDRRVLGNSGANVLTF.